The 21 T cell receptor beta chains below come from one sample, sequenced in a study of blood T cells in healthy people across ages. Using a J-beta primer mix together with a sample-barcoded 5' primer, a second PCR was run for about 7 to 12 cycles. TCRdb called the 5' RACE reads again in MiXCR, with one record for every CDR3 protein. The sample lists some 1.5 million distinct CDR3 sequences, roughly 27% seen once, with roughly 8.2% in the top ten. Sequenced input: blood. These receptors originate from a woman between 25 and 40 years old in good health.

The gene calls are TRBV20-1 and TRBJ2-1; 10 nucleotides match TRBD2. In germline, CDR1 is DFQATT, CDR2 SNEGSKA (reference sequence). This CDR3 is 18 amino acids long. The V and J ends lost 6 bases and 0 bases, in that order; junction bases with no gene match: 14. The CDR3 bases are TGCAGTGCCCCCTCGAGAGCGGGGGGGCATAGCTCCTACAATGAGCAGTTCTTC. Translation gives CSAPSRAGGHSSYNEQFF.

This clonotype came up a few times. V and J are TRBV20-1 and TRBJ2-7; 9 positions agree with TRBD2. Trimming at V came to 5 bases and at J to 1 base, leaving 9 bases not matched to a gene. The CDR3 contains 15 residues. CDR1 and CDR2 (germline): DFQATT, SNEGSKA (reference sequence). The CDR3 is CSAASVAGESYEQYF. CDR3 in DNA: TGCAGTGCTGCATCTGTAGCGGGAGAATCCTACGAGCAGTACTTC.

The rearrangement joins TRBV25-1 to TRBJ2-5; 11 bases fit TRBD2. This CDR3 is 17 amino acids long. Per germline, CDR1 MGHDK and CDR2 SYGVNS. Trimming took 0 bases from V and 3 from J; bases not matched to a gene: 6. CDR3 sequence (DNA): TGTGCCAGCAGTGAATATAAAATAGCGGGAGGGAAAGAGACCCAGTACTTC. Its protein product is CASSEYKIAGGKETQYF.

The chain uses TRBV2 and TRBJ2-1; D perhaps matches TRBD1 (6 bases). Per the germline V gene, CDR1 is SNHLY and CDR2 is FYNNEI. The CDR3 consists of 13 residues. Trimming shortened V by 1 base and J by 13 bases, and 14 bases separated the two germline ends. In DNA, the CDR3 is TGTGCCAGCAGTGAAGTGACGGCAGGGGACCAGTTCTTC. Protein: CASSEVTAGDQFF.

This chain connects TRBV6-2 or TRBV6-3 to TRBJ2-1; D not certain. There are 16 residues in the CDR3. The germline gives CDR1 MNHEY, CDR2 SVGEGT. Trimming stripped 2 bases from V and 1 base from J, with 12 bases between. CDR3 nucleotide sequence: TGTGCCAGCAGTTACACCGTATGGTCATCCTACAATGAGCAGTTCTTC. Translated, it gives CASSYTVWSSYNEQFF.

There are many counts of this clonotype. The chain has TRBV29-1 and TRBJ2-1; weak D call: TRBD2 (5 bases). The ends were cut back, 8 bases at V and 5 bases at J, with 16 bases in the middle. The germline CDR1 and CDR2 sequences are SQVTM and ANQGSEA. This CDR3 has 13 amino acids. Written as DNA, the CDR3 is TGCAGCCACATTCCGGGGAGCAACAATGAGCAGTTCTTC. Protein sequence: CSHIPGSNNEQFF.

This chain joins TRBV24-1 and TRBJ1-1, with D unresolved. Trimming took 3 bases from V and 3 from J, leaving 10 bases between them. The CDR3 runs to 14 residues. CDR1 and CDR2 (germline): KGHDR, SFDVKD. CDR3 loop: CATSDPSRDTEAFF. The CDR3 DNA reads TGTGCCACCAGTGATCCGAGTCGAGACACTGAAGCTTTCTTT.

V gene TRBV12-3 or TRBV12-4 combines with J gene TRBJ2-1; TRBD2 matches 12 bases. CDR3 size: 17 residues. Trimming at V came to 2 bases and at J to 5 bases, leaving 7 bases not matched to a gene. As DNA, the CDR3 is TGTGCCAGCAGTTTAATGGCTAGCGGGAGGGCCAACAATGAGCAGTTCTTC. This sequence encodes CASSLMASGRANNEQFF.

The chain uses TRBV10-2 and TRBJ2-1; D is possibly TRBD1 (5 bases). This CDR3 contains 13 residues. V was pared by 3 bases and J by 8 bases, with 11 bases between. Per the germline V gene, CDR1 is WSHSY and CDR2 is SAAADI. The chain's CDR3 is CASSDRRVYEQFF. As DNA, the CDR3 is TGCGCCAGCAGTGACCGCAGGGTTTATGAGCAGTTCTTC.

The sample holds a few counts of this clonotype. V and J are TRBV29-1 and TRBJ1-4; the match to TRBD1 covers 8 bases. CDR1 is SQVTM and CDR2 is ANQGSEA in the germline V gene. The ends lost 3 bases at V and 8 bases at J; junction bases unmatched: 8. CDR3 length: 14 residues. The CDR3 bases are TGCAGCGTTGACAGGGGGCAGGTGGGCGAAAAACTGTTTTTT. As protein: CSVDRGQVGEKLFF.

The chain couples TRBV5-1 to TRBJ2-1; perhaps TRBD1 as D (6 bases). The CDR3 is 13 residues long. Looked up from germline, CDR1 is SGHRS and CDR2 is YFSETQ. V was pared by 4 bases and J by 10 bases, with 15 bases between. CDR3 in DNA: TGCGCCAGCAGCGAGGGAAACAGGGAAGAGCAGTTCTTC. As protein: CASSEGNREEQFF.

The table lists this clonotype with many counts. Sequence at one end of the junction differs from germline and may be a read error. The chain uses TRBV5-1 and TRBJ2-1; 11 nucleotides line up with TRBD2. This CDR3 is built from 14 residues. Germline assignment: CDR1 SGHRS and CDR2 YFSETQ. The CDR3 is CASSLRLAGNEQFF. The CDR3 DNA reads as TGTGCCAGCAGCTTACGACTAGCGGGGAATGAGCAGTTCTTC.

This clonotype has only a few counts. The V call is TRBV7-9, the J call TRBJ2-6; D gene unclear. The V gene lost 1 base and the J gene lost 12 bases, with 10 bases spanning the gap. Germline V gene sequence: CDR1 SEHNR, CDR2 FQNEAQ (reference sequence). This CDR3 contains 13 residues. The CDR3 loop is CASSLVSLPVLTF. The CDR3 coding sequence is TGTGCCAGCAGCTTAGTTAGCCTACCCGTCCTGACTTTC. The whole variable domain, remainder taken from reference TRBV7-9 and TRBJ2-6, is DTGVSQNPRHKITKRGQNVTFRCDPISEHNRLYWYRQTLGQGPEFLTYFQNEAQLEKSRLLSDRFSAERPKGSFSTLEIQRTEQGDSAMYLCASSLVSLPVLTFGAGSRLTVL.

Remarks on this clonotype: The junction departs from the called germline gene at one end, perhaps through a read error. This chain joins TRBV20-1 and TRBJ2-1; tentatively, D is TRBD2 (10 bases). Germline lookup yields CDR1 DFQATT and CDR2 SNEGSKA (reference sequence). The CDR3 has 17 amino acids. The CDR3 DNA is TGCAGTACTAGAGAGTACAGGGGGCTAGCGGGAGTCAATGAGCAGTTCTTC. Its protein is CSTREYRGLAGVNEQFF.

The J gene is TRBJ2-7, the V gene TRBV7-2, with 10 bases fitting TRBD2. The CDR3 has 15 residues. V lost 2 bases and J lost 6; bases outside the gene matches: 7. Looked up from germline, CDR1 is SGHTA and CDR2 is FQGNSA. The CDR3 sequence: CASSLSGTSAGEQYF. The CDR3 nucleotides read TGTGCCAGCAGCTTAAGTGGGACTAGCGCCGGCGAGCAGTACTTC.

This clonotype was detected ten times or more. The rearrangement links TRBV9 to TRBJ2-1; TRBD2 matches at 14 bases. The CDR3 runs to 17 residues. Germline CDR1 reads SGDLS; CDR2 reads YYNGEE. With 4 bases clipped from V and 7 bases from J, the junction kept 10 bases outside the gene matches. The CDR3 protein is CASSRGLAGGGDNEQFF. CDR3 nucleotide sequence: TGTGCCAGCAGCCGCGGACTAGCGGGGGGCGGGGATAATGAGCAGTTCTTC.

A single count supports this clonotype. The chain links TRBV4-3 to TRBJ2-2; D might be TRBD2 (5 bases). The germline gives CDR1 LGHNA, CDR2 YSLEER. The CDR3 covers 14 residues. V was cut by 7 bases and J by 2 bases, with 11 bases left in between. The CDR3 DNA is TGCGCCAGCAACGAGTGGACTAACACCGGGGAGCTGTTTTTT. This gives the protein CASNEWTNTGELFF.

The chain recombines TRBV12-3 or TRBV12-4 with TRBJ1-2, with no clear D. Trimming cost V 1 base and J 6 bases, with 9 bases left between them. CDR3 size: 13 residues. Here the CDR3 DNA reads TGTGCCAGCAGTTTAGTAGGGAATGATGGCTACACCTTC. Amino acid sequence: CASSLVGNDGYTF.

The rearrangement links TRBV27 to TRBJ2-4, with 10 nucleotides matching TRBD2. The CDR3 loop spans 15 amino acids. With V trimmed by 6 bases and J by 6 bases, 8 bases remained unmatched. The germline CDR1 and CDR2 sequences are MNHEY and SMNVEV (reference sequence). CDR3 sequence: CASRPSGSGRNIQYF. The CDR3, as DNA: TGTGCCAGCAGACCTAGCGGGAGTGGTAGAAACATTCAGTACTTC.

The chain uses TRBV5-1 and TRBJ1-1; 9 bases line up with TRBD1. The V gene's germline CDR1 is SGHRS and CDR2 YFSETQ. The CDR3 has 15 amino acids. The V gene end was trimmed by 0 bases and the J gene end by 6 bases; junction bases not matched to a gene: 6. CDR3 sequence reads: CASSLDRDRASEAFF. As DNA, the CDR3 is TGCGCCAGCAGCTTGGATCGGGACAGGGCTTCTGAAGCTTTCTTT.

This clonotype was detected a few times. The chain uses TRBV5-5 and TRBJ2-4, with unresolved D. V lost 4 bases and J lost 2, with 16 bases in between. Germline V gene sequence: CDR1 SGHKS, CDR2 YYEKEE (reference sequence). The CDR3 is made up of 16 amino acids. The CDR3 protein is CASSAPQDETKNIQYF. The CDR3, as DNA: TGTGCCAGCAGCGCCCCGCAAGACGAGACCAAAAACATTCAGTACTTC. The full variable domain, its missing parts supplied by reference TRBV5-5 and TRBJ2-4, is DAGVTQSPTHLIKTRGQQVTLRCSPISGHKSVSWYQQVLGQGPQFIFQYYEKEERGRGNFPDRFSARQFPNYSSELNVNALLLGDSALYLCASSAPQDETKNIQYFGAGTRLSVL.